This T cell receptor (beta chain) was profiled in a study of blood T cells in healthy people across ages. A second about 6 to 12 cycle PCR used barcoded and J-beta primers. MiXCR was run by TCRdb on the 5' RACE reads, yielding one entry per CDR3 protein. Of around 1,800,000 distinct CDR3 sequences in the sample, 30% to 40% were seen once. The CDR3 covers 13 residues. J was trimmed by 4 bases and V by 6 bases; bases with no gene match: 7. The germline V gene has CDR1 DFQATT and CDR2 SNEGSKA (reference sequence). The rearrangement joins TRBV20-1 to TRBJ2-5, with 8 bases aligning to TRBD2. Sequenced input: blood. The sequence was obtained from a human donor in good health. The CDR3 is CSADGGAGETQYF. CDR3 in DNA: TGCAGTGCCGACGGGGGGGCTGGAGAGACCCAGTACTTC.